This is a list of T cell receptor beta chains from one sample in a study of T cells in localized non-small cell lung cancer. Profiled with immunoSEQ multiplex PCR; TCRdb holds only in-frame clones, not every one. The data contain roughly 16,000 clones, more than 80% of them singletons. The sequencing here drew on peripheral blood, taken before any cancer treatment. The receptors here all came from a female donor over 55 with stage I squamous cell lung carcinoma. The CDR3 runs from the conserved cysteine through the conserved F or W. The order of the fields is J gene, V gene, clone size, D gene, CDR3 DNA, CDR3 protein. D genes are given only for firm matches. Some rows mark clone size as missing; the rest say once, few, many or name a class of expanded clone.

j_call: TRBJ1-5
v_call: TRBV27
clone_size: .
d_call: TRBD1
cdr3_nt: TGTGCCAGCAGTTTGGGACAGGTTCAGCCCCAGCATTTT
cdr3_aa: CASSLGQVQPQHF

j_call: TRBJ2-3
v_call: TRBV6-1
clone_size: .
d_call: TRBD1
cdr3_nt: TGTGCCAGCAGTTATGGGACAGTCACAGATACGCAGTATTTT
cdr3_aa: CASSYGTVTDTQYF

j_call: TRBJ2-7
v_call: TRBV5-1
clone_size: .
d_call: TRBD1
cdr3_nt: TGCGCCAGCAGCTTGTCGACAGGGTTCTACGAGCAGTACTTC
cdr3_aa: CASSLSTGFYEQYF

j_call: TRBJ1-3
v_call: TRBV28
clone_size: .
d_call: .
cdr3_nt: TGTGCCAGCAGCCGTGGGGGGGAGATTGGAAACACCATATATTTT
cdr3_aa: CASSRGGEIGNTIYF

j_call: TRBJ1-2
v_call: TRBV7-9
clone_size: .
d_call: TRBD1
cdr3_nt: TGTGCCAGCAGACCCGGGACAGGGGATGGCTACACCTTC
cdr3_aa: CASRPGTGDGYTF

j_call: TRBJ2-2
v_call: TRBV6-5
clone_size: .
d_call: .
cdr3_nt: TGTGCCAGCAGTTACGACCAGGGCCTAACCGGGGAGCTGTTTTTT
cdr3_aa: CASSYDQGLTGELFF

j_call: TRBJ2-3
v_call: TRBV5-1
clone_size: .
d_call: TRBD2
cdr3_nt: TGCGCCAGCAGCGTTCCGACTAGCGGCGTCACAGATACGCAGTATTTT
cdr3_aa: CASSVPTSGVTDTQYF

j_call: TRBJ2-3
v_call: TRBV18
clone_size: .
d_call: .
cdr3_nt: TGTGCCAGCTGGGGCGGGATTACAGATACGCAGTATTTT
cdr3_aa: CASWGGITDTQYF

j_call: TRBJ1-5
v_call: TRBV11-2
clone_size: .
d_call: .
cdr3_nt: TGTGCCAGCAGCCCGGGAGTGTATCAGCCCCAGCATTTT
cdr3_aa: CASSPGVYQPQHF

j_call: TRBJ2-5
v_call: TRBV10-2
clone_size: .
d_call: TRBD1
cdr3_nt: TGCGCCAGCAGTCTAAACCTGGGACAGGCAACAGAGACCCAGTACTTC
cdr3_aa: CASSLNLGQATETQYF

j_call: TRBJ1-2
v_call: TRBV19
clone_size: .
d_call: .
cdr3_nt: TGTGCCAGTAGTACCTCCGGGGGGCTGGTAACGTATGGCTACACCTTC
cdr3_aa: CASSTSGGLVTYGYTF

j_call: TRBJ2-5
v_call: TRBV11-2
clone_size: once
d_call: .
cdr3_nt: TGTGCCAGCAGCCGAAGGGGGACCCAGTACTTC
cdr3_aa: CASSRRGTQYF

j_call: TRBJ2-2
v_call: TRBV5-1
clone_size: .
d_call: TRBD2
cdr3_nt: TGCGCCAGCAGCCCCACGGGCGGGGGGAACACCGGGGAGCTGTTTTTT
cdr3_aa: CASSPTGGGNTGELFF

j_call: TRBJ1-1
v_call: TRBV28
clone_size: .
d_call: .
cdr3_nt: TGTGCCAGCAGCGAACCCAGGGGAAGGAACACTGAAGCTTTCTTT
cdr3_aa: CASSEPRGRNTEAFF

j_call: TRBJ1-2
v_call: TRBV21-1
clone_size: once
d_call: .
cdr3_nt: TGTGCCAGCAGCAAAGAGGGCGGACAGGGAGTTAACTATGGCTACACCTTC
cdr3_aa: CASSKEGGQGVNYGYTF

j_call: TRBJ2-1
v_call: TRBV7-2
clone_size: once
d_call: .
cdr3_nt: TGTGCCAGCAGCTTCCCTGGAATGTTCAATGAGCAGTTCTTC
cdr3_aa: CASSFPGMFNEQFF

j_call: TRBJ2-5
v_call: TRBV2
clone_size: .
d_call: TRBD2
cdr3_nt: TGTGCCAGCAGCGGGACTAGCTTAGGGGAGACCCAGTACTTC
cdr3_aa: CASSGTSLGETQYF

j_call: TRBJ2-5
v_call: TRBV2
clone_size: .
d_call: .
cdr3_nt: TGTGCCAGCAGTGAAGCGAGTTATGAAGAGACCCAGTACTTC
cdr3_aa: CASSEASYEETQYF

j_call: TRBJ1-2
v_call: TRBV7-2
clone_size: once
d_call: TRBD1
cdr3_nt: TGTGCCAGCAGCAGACAGGGGGACTATGGCTACACCTTC
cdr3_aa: CASSRQGDYGYTF

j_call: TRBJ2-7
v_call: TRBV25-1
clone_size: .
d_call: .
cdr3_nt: TGTGCCAGCAGTGACCTTCTGAATTCCTACGAGCAGTACTTC
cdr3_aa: CASSDLLNSYEQYF

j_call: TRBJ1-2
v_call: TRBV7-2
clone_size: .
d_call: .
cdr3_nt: TGTGCCAGCAGCTCCGCCCGGCGGACTAACTATGGCTACACCTTC
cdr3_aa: CASSSARRTNYGYTF

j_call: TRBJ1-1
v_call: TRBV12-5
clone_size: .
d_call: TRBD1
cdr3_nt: TGTGCTAGTGGTGCCGGGGACAGGTCGAACACTGAAGCTTTCTTT
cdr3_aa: CASGAGDRSNTEAFF

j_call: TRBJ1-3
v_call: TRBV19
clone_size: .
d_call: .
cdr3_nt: TGTGCCACATCACAGGAGACCTTTGACACCATATATTTT
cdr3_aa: CATSQETFDTIYF

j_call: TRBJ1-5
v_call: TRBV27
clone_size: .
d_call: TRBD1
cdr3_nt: TGTGCCAGCAGTCCCCGGGACAGTCGGGGCAATCAGCCCCAGCATTTT
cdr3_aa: CASSPRDSRGNQPQHF

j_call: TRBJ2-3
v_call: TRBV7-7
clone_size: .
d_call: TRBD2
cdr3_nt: TGTGCCAGCAGCCCGACTAGCGGGGGGGCAGGAGATACGCAGTATTTT
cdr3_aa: CASSPTSGGAGDTQYF

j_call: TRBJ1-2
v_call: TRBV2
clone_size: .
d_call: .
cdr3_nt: TGTGCCAGCAGTATGGGGGCATCGGTCGGCTACACCTTC
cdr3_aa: CASSMGASVGYTF

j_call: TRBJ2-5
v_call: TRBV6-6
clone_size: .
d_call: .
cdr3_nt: TGTGCCAGCAGTTACTACTCCGAAACGGAGACCCAGTACTTC
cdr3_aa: CASSYYSETETQYF

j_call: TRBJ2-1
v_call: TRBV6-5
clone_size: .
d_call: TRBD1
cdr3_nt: TGTGCCAGCAACCGACAGGGGGCCACCTACAATGAGCAGTTCTTC
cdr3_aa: CASNRQGATYNEQFF

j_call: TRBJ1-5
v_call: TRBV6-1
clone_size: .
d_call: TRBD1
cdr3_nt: TGTGCCAGCAGTGAGGGAGACAGGGGGCTTCAGCCCCAGCATTTT
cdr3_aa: CASSEGDRGLQPQHF

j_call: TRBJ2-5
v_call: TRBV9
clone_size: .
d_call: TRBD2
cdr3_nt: TGTGCCAGCAGCCCCCGGGTGAGCGGGGGCGAGACCCAGTACTTC
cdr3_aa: CASSPRVSGGETQYF

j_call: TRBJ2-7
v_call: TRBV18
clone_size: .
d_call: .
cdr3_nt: TGTGCCAGCTCACCAGGGCTGGACTACGAGCAGTACTTC
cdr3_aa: CASSPGLDYEQYF

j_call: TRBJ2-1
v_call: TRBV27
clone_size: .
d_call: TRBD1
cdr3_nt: TGTGCCAGCAGCGACCGGGACAGTTACAATGAGCAGTTCTTC
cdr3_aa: CASSDRDSYNEQFF

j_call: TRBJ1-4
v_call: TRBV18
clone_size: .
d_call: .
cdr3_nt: TGTGCCAGCTCACCATCTTTGACAGCAACTAATGAAAAACTGTTTTTT
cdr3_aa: CASSPSLTATNEKLFF

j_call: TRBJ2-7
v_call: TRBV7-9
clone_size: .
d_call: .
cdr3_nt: TGTGCCAGCAGCTGGGGCAGGGAGTACGAGCAGTACTTC
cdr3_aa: CASSWGREYEQYF

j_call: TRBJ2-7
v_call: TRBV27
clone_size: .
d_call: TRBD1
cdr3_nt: TGTGCCAGCAGTTTAAAGGGGTTCGGACAGGGCTCCTACGAGCAGTACTTC
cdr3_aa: CASSLKGFGQGSYEQYF

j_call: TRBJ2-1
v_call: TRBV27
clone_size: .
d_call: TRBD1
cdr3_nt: TGTGCCAGCAGTTCGTTCCGGGACAGGAGTTACAATGAGCAGTTCTTC
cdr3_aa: CASSSFRDRSYNEQFF

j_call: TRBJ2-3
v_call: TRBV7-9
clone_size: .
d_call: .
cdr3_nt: TGTGCCAGCAGTTCCGTCGGCGGACAAGCGGCAGATACGCAGTATTTT
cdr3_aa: CASSSVGGQAADTQYF